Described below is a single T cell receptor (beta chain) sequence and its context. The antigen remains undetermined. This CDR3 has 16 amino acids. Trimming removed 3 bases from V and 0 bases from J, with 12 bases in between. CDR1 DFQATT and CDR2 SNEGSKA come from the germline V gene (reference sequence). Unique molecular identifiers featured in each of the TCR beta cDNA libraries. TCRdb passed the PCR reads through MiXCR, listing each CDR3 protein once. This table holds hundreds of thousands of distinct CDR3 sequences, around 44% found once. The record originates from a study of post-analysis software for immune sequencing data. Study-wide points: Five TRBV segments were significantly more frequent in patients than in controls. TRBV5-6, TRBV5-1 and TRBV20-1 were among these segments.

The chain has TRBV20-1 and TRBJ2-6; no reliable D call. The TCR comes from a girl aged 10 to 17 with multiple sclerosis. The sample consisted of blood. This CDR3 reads CSASGRSDSGANVLTF. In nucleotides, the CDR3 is TGCAGTGCTAGTGGGCGATCCGACTCTGGGGCCAACGTCCTGACTTTC.